This TCR beta chain was recovered during a study of blood T cell repertoires in COVID-19. Whole-study context: Material from acute and convalescent COVID-19 was sourced from the United States, Italy and Spain. In each case, the material was cDNA or gDNA derived from T cells, B-cell-depleted T cells, or PBMCs.

Patients of the Seattle cohort, enrolled during active infection, were followed longitudinally. Original processing notes: Reference gene primers were amplified, and this amplification served to estimate nucleated cell counts. Method: immunoSEQ multiplex PCR; TCRdb's copy keeps in-frame clones and lacks some. From that table come the V and J calls and clone size; the DNA was used to work out D and trimming. The table shows almost 65,000 clones, with 88% occurring only once. The length of the CDR3 is 14 residues. The V and J ends lost 6 bases and 8 bases, in that order; junction bases with no gene match: 12. The V gene's germline CDR1 is MDHEN and CDR2 SYDVKM.

This chain uses TRBV28 with TRBJ1-2, with 7 bases aligning to TRBD1. Sequenced input: peripheral blood. The TCR originated in a woman aged 55-70 years with COVID-19, enrolled during active disease. This chain's CDR3 is CASSPLQGTGGYTF. The CDR3 DNA sequence: TGTGCCAGCAGCCCATTACAGGGGACGGGGGGCTACACCTTC.